This is a list of T cell receptor beta chains from one sample in a study of cytomegalovirus exposure and HLA in healthy donors. Repertoires were generated with immunoSEQ multiplex PCR, while TCRdb's copy carries only in-frame clones and drops some. The top ten clones hold around 7.2% of a sample with some 190,000 clones, about 89% of them seen once. The specimen was PBMCs. The receptors come from a young man in good health and CMV-seropositive. CDR3s include the opening cysteine and the closing phenylalanine or tryptophan. D genes are given only for firm matches. Expanded clones get a size class; other rows say once, few or many, or leave the size out.

J: TRBJ1-6; length: 15; size: NA; V: TRBV7-2; D: NA; DNA: TGTGCCAGCAGCTTAAGAGGGGTCGATAATTCACCCCTCCACTTT; CDR3: CASSLRGVDNSPLHF
J: TRBJ2-1; length: 17; size: NA; V: TRBV6-4; D: NA; DNA: TGTGCCAGCAGTCCTCTACAGGCCCCCCTCTCCTACAATGAGCAGTTCTTC; CDR3: CASSPLQAPLSYNEQFF
J: TRBJ2-7; length: 11; size: NA; V: TRBV2; D: NA; DNA: TGTGCCAGCAGCGACTCCTACGAGCAGTACTTC; CDR3: CASSDSYEQYF
J: TRBJ1-1; length: 13; size: NA; V: TRBV29-1; D: NA; DNA: TGCAGCGGCCTGCTGTTATTGAACACTGAAGCTTTCTTT; CDR3: CSGLLLLNTEAFF
J: TRBJ1-2; length: 13; size: NA; V: TRBV14; D: TRBD1; DNA: TGTGCCAGCAGTCCCGACAGGGTCTATGGCTACACCTTC; CDR3: CASSPDRVYGYTF
J: TRBJ2-5; length: 11; size: NA; V: TRBV20-1; D: NA; DNA: TGCAGTGCTCGCCGGCAAGAGACCCAGTACTTC; CDR3: CSARRQETQYF
J: TRBJ2-7; length: 11; size: NA; V: TRBV15; D: NA; DNA: TGTGCCACCAGCTTTCTCTACGAGCAGTACTTC; CDR3: CATSFLYEQYF
J: TRBJ2-7; length: 19; size: NA; V: TRBV15; D: TRBD1; DNA: TGTGCCACCAGTCGCAGCCGGGACAGCGGATTTTACGTGGCTTACGAGCAGTACTTC; CDR3: CATSRSRDSGFYVAYEQYF
J: TRBJ1-1; length: 14; size: NA; V: TRBV5-6; D: NA; DNA: TGTGCCAGCAGCCTAGGGGTATCGGACACTGAAGCTTTCTTT; CDR3: CASSLGVSDTEAFF
J: TRBJ1-1; length: 14; size: NA; V: TRBV9; D: NA; DNA: TGTGCCAGCAGCGTAGGACGGGCGAGCACTGAAGCTTTCTTT; CDR3: CASSVGRASTEAFF
J: TRBJ1-5; length: 15; size: NA; V: TRBV5-1; D: NA; DNA: TGCGCCAGCAGTACCTTGGGGGGGTGGAATCAGCCCCAGCATTTT; CDR3: CASSTLGGWNQPQHF
J: TRBJ1-5; length: 14; size: NA; V: TRBV5-4; D: NA; DNA: TGTGCCAGCAGCTTGTCAGGTCCGAATCAGCCCCAGCATTTT; CDR3: CASSLSGPNQPQHF
J: TRBJ2-1; length: 12; size: NA; V: TRBV6-6; D: NA; DNA: TGTGCCAGCAGTTCAGCTCTAGCGAGGCAGTTCTTC; CDR3: CASSSALARQFF
J: TRBJ1-1; length: 13; size: NA; V: TRBV7-6; D: NA; DNA: TGTGCCAGCAGCTTAGGAATGAACACTGAAGCTTTCTTT; CDR3: CASSLGMNTEAFF
J: TRBJ2-7; length: 15; size: NA; V: TRBV30; D: TRBD1; DNA: TGTGCCTGGAGTCCTGGACAGGGGCGATCCTACGAGCAGTACTTC; CDR3: CAWSPGQGRSYEQYF
J: TRBJ1-4; length: 13; size: few; V: TRBV7-9; D: NA; DNA: TGTGCCAGCAGCTACGGAGGGGGTGAAAAACTGTTTTTT; CDR3: CASSYGGGEKLFF
J: TRBJ1-4; length: 13; size: once; V: TRBV6-1; D: NA; DNA: TGTGCCAGCAGGAGGGGGGGTGGTGAAAAACTGTTTTTT; CDR3: CASRRGGGEKLFF
J: TRBJ1-1; length: 12; size: NA; V: TRBV6-5; D: NA; DNA: TGTGCCAGCAGCTTAAGTGACAGTGAAGCTTTCTTT; CDR3: CASSLSDSEAFF
J: TRBJ2-3; length: 19; size: NA; V: TRBV28; D: TRBD2; DNA: TGTGCCAGCAGTTCCATCCCGGGACTAGCGGGGGGGCCTGGGGATACGCAGTATTTT; CDR3: CASSSIPGLAGGPGDTQYF
J: TRBJ2-7; length: 14; size: NA; V: TRBV7-3; D: NA; DNA: TGTGCCAGCAGCTGCGGAGAAAGGATCTACGAGCAGTACTTC; CDR3: CASSCGERIYEQYF
J: TRBJ1-2; length: 14; size: NA; V: TRBV7-9; D: TRBD1; DNA: TGTGCCAGCAGCTTAGGACAGGGGCACTATGGCTACACCTTC; CDR3: CASSLGQGHYGYTF
J: TRBJ2-5; length: 16; size: NA; V: TRBV7-9; D: TRBD2; DNA: TGTGCCAGCAGCCTCGGACTAGCGGGGAAGCAAGAGACCCAGTACTTC; CDR3: CASSLGLAGKQETQYF
J: TRBJ1-2; length: 15; size: NA; V: TRBV6-5; D: TRBD1; DNA: TGTGCCAGCAGTTACTTGACAGGGGGAAACTATGGCTACACCTTC; CDR3: CASSYLTGGNYGYTF
J: TRBJ2-3; length: 13; size: NA; V: TRBV29-1; D: NA; DNA: TGCAGCGTTGAGGGAGCTAGAGGGGATACGCAGTATTTT; CDR3: CSVEGARGDTQYF
J: TRBJ2-3; length: 17; size: NA; V: TRBV7-3; D: NA; DNA: TGTGCCAGCAGCTTAACTGGTGGCGCAACTAGCACAGATACGCAGTATTTT; CDR3: CASSLTGGATSTDTQYF
J: TRBJ1-5; length: 17; size: once; V: TRBV19; D: TRBD1; DNA: TGTGCCAGTAGTATAAGCTTTGGGGACAGGCGCAATCAGCCCCAGCATTTT; CDR3: CASSISFGDRRNQPQHF
J: TRBJ2-1; length: 17; size: NA; V: TRBV4-2; D: NA; DNA: TGTGCCAGCAGCCAAGATGAGGGCCAGGTCTCCTACAATGAGCAGTTCTTC; CDR3: CASSQDEGQVSYNEQFF
J: TRBJ2-7; length: 14; size: once; V: TRBV6-5; D: NA; DNA: TGTGCCAGCAGGTACGGGCAGGGAATGTACGAGCAGTACTTC; CDR3: CASRYGQGMYEQYF
J: TRBJ2-1; length: 15; size: NA; V: TRBV2; D: TRBD2; DNA: TGTGCCAGCAGTGATGCGGGGGGGCTATGGAATGAGCAGTTCTTC; CDR3: CASSDAGGLWNEQFF
J: TRBJ1-3; length: 15; size: NA; V: TRBV15; D: NA; DNA: TGTGCCACCAGCGGCGGGCGGGAGGCTGGAAACACCATATATTTT; CDR3: CATSGGREAGNTIYF
J: TRBJ1-4; length: 14; size: NA; V: TRBV6-4; D: NA; DNA: TGTGCCAGCAGTCCAAGCAGTTCCAATGAAAAACTGTTTTTT; CDR3: CASSPSSSNEKLFF
J: TRBJ2-7; length: 14; size: NA; V: TRBV5-1; D: NA; DNA: TGCGCCAGCAGCTTGCCTTCTGAAATCTACGAGCAGTACTTC; CDR3: CASSLPSEIYEQYF
J: TRBJ2-7; length: 16; size: NA; V: TRBV7-6; D: TRBD2; DNA: TGTGCCAGCAGCCCCCAGACTAGCGGGGCCTCCTACGAGCAGTACTTC; CDR3: CASSPQTSGASYEQYF
J: TRBJ2-3; length: 12; size: NA; V: TRBV2; D: NA; DNA: TGTGCCAGCAGGGGGGACGCAGATACGCAGTATTTT; CDR3: CASRGDADTQYF
J: TRBJ2-7; length: 11; size: NA; V: TRBV7-2; D: NA; DNA: TGTGCCAGCAGCTTTTTGAGCGAGCAGTACTTC; CDR3: CASSFLSEQYF
J: TRBJ2-1; length: 14; size: NA; V: TRBV2; D: TRBD1; DNA: TGTGCCAGCAGTCCACCGGACAGGGACAATGAGCAGTTCTTC; CDR3: CASSPPDRDNEQFF
J: TRBJ2-7; length: 13; size: NA; V: TRBV25-1; D: NA; DNA: TGTGCCAGCAGTGGGGGACACCAATACGAGCAGTACTTC; CDR3: CASSGGHQYEQYF